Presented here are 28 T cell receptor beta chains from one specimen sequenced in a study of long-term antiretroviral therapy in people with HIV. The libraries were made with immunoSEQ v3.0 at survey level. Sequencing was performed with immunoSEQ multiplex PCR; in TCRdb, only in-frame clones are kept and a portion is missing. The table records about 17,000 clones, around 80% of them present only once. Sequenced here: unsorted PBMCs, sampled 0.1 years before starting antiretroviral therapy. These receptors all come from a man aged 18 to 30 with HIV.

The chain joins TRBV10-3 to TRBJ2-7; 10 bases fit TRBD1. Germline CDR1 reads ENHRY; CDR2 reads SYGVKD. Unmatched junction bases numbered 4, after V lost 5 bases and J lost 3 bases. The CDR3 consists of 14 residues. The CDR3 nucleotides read TGTGCCATCAGTCTCCGGGACAGGGGCTACGAGCAGTACTTC. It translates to CAISLRDRGYEQYF.

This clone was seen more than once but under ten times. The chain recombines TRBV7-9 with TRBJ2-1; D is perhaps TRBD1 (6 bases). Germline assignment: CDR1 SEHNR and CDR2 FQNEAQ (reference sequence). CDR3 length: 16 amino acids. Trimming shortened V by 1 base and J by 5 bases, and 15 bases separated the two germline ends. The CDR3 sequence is CASSLVPGARHNEQFF. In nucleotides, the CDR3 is TGTGCCAGCAGCTTAGTCCCAGGGGCTCGTCACAATGAGCAGTTCTTC.

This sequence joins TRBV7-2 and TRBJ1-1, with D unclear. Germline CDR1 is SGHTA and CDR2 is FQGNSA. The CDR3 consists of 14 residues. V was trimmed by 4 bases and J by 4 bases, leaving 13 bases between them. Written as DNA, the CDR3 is TGTGCCAGCAGCTATAGGGCGGGAGGCACTGAAGCTTTCTTT. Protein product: CASSYRAGGTEAFF.

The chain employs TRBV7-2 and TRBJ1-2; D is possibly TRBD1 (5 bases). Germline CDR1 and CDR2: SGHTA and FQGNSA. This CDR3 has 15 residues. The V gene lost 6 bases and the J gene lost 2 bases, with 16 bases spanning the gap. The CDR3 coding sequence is TGTGCCAGCAGGCTGAGAGGGGCTAGGAACTATGGCTACACCTTC. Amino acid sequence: CASRLRGARNYGYTF.

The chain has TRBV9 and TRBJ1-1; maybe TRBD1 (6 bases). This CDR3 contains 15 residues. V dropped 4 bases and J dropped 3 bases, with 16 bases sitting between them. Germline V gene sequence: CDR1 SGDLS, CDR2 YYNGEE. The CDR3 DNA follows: TGTGCCAGCAGCCCCGGGAGGGACACCTACACTGAAGCTTTCTTT. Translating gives CASSPGRDTYTEAFF.

The CDR3 DNA sequence: TGTGCCAGCAGCGAACGACAGGGGAATGAGCAGTTCTTC. This gives the protein CASSERQGNEQFF. The J gene is TRBJ2-1, the V gene TRBV5-8, with TRBD1 identical over 8 bases. J was trimmed by 7 bases and V by 4 bases; bases with no gene match: 4. This CDR3 is built from 13 residues. Germline-derived CDR1 and CDR2 are SGHTS and YDEGEE.

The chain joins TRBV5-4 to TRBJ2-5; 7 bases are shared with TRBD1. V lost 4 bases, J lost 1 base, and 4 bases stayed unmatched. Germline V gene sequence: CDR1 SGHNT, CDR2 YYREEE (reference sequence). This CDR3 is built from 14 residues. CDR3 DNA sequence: TGTGCCAGCAGCCATGGGACAGCCCAAGAGACCCAGTACTTC. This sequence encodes CASSHGTAQETQYF.

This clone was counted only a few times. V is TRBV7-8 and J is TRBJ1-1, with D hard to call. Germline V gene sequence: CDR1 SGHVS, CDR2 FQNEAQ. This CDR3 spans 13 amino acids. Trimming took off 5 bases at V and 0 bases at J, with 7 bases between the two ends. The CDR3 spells CASSLHLNTEAFF. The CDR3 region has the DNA TGTGCCAGCAGCCTACACTTGAACACTGAAGCTTTCTTT.

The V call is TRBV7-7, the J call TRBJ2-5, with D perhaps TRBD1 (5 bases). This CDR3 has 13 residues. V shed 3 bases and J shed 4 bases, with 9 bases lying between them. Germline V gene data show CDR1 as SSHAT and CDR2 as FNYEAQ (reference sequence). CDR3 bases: TGTGCCAGCAGCTTTGCCCAGGGAGAGACCCAGTACTTC. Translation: CASSFAQGETQYF.

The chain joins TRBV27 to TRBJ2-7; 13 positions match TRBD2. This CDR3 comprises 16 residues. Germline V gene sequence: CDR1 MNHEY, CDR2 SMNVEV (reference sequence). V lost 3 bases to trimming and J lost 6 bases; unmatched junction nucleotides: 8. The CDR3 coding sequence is TGTGCCAGCAGTTTCCTACTAGCGGGAGGGCCTTCCGAGCAGTACTTC. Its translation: CASSFLLAGGPSEQYF.

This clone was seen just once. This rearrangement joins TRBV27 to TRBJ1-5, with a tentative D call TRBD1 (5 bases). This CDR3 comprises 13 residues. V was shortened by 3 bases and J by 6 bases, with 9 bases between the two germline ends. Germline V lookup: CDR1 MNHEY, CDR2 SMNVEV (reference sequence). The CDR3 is CASSLGGRQPQHF. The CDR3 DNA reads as TGTGCCAGCAGTTTGGGGGGACGTCAGCCCCAGCATTTT.

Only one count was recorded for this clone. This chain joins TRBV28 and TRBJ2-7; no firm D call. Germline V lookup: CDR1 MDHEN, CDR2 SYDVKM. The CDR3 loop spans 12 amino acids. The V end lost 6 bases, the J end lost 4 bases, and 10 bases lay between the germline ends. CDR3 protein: CASSGELYEQYF. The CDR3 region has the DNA TGTGCCAGCAGCGGAGAGCTTTACGAGCAGTACTTC.

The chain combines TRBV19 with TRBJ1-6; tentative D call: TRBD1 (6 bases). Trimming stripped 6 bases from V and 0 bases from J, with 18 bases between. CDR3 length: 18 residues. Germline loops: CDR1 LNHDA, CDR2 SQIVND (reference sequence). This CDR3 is CASRILADRSSYNSPLHF. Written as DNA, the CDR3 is TGTGCCAGTAGAATCCTTGCGGACAGAAGCTCCTATAATTCACCCCTCCACTTT.

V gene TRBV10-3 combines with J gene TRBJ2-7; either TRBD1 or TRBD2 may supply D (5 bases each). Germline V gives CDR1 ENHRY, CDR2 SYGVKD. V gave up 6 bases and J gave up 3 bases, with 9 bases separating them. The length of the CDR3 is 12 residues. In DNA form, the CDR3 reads TGTGCCATCAGAGGGGACGACTACGAGCAGTACTTC. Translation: CAIRGDDYEQYF.

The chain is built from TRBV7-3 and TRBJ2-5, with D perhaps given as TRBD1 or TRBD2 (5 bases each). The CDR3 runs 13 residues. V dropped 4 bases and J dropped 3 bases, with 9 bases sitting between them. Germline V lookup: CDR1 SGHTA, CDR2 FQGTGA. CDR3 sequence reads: CASSWGPEETQYF. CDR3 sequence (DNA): TGTGCCAGCAGCTGGGGACCCGAAGAGACCCAGTACTTC.

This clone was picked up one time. CDR3 loop: CASSQDPGGGQPQHF. For the CDR3, the DNA is TGCGCCAGCAGCCAAGATCCCGGAGGGGGTCAGCCCCAGCATTTT. The chain links TRBV4-3 to TRBJ1-5, with D perhaps TRBD1 (6 bases). This CDR3 has 15 amino acids. Per the germline V gene, CDR1 is LGHNA and CDR2 is YSLEER. Between the trimmed V and J ends, which lost 0 bases and 6 bases, there was a span of 12 bases.

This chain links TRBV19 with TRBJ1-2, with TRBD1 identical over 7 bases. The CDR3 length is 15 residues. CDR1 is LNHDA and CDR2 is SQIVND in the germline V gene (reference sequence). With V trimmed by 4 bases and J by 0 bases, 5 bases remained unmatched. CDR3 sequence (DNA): TGTGCCAGTAGTAGCGCCGGGACAGCTAACTATGGCTACACCTTC. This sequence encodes CASSSAGTANYGYTF.

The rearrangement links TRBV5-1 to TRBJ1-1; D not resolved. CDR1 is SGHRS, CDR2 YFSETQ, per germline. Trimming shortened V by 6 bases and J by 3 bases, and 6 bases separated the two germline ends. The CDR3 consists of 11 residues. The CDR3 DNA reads TGCGCCAGCAAGTCTGACACTGAAGCTTTCTTT. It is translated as CASKSDTEAFF.

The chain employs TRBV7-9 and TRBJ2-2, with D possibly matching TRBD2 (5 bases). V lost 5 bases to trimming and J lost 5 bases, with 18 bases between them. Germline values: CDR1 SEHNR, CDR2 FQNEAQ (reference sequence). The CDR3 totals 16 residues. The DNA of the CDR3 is TGTGCCAGCAGCCCAGCGCAAGCGGAGGTTACCGGGGAGCTGTTTTTT. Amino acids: CASSPAQAEVTGELFF.

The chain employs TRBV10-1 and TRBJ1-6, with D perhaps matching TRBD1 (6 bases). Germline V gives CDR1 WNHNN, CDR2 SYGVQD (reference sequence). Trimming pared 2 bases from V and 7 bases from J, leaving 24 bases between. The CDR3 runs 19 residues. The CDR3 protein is CASSEGSGARWAGNSPLHF. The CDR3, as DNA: TGCGCCAGCAGTGAGGGTTCAGGGGCCCGCTGGGCCGGGAATTCACCCCTCCACTTT.

The CDR3 is CASSQELLPASYEQYF. The CDR3 DNA reads TGCGCCAGCAGCCAAGAGCTACTCCCGGCCAGCTACGAGCAGTACTTC. This sequence joins TRBV4-1 and TRBJ2-7; D unclear. V was trimmed by 0 bases and J by 3 bases, leaving 15 bases between them. CDR3 length: 16 amino acids. From germline, CDR1 is MGHRA and CDR2 YSYEKL.

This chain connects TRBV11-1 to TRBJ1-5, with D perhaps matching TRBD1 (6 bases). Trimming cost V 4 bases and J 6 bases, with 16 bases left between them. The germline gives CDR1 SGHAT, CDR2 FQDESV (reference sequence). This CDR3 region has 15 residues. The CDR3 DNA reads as TGTGCCAGCAGCTGGACAGCCTCCGCGGGTCAGCCCCAGCATTTT. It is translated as CASSWTASAGQPQHF.

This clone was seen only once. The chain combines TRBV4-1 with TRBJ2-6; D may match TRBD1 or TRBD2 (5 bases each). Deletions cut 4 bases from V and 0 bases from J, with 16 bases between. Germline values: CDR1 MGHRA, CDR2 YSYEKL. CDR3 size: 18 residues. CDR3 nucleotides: TGCGCCAGCAGCCCTTCCGGGGCCAGCTTCTCTGGGGCCAACGTCCTGACTTTC. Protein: CASSPSGASFSGANVLTF.

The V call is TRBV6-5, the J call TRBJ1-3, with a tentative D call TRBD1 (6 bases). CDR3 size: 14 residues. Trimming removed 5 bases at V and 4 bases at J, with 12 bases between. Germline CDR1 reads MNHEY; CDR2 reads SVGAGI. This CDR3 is CASSQSGTGNTIYF. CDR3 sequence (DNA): TGTGCCAGCAGTCAATCGGGGACAGGAAACACCATATATTTT.

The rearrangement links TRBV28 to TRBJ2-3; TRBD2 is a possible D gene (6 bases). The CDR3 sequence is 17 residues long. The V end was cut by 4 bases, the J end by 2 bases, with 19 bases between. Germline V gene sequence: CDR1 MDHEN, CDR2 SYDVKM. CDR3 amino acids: CASSSPRSGGITDTQYF. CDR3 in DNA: TGTGCCAGCAGTTCGCCCAGATCTGGGGGGATCACAGATACGCAGTATTTT.

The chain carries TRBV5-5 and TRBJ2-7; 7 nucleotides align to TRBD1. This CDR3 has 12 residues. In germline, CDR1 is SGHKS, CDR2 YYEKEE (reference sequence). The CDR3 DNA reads TGTGTGTCCGGGACAGAGGTCTACGAGCAGTACTTC. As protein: CVSGTEVYEQYF.

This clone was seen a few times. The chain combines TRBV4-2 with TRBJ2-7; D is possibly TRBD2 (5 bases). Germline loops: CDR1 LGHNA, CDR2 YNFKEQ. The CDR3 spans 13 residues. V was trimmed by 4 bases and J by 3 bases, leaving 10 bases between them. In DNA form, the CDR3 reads TGTGCCAGCAGCCCGGGATCCTACTACGAGCAGTACTTC. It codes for CASSPGSYYEQYF.

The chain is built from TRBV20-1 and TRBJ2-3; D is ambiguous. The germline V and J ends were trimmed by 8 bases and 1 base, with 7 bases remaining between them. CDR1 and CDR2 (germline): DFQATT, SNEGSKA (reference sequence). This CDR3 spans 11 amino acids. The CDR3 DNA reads TGCAGTAAGATTCGCACAGATACGCAGTATTTT. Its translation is CSKIRTDTQYF.